Listed below are T cell receptor beta chains from one sample, sequenced in a study of long-term antiretroviral therapy in people with HIV. TCRdb keeps only in-frame clones here, not all; method: immunoSEQ multiplex PCR. This table holds about 3,300 clones, roughly 84% found once. The sequenced sample was unsorted PBMCs, obtained 0.3 years after starting antiretroviral therapy. Receptors were obtained from a woman aged 45-65 years with HIV. Both conserved end residues are part of each CDR3. The D gene is left open where the match is weak. For some rows the clone size is stated as once, few or many, or as a class when expanded; others skip it.

cdr3_aa cdr3_nt d_call j_call clone_size v_call
CASSLEVPALAKNIQYF TGTGCCAGCAGCTTAGAGGTCCCAGCGCTAGCCAAAAACATTCAGTACTTC - TRBJ2-4 - TRBV7-2
CASSLTVNTGELFF TGTGCCAGCAGCTTAACAGTAAACACCGGGGAGCTGTTTTTT - TRBJ2-2 - TRBV7-8
CASSNPTSGGAGDTQYF TGTGCCAGCAGCAACCCCACTAGCGGGGGGGCCGGAGATACGCAGTATTTT TRBD2 TRBJ2-3 - TRBV9
CASSERTDSEAFF TGTGCCAGCAGTGAAAGGACGGACTCTGAAGCTTTCTTT - TRBJ1-1 once TRBV2
CASSVEGTLYGYTF TGTGCCAGCAGTGTTGAGGGGACACTTTATGGCTACACCTTC - TRBJ1-2 - TRBV6-1
CAWSGPAGRSYEQYF TGTGCCTGGAGTGGGCCGGCGGGGCGCTCCTACGAGCAGTACTTC - TRBJ2-7 - TRBV30
CASKQDLNTEAFF TGTGCCAGCAAACAGGACCTGAACACTGAAGCTTTCTTT - TRBJ1-1 - TRBV6-1
CASSPGSDYEQYF TGTGCCTCCTCACCCGGCAGCGATTACGAGCAGTACTTC - TRBJ2-7 - TRBV19
CASSQAPSGYIQYF TGCGCCAGCAGCCAAGCTCCTTCTGGTTACATTCAGTACTTC - TRBJ2-4 once TRBV4-1
CASSLSPGLAGGYTDTQYF TGTGCCAGCAGCCTCTCTCCGGGACTAGCGGGGGGGTACACAGATACGCAGTATTTT TRBD2 TRBJ2-3 - TRBV5-4
CASSPFPASGVGQPQHF TGCGCCAGCAGCCCGTTTCCGGCGTCCGGGGTAGGACAGCCCCAGCATTTT - TRBJ1-5 - TRBV5-1
CASSYLTGNYEQYF TGTGCCAGCAGTTACCTGACAGGGAACTACGAGCAGTACTTC TRBD1 TRBJ2-7 - TRBV6-5
CASSLDPEPQHF TGTGCCAGCAGCTTGGACCCGGAGCCCCAGCATTTT - TRBJ1-5 - TRBV7-8
CASSPRGRRGGAAGDTQYF TGTGCCAGCAGCCCCCGAGGTCGGCGCGGGGGAGCGGCGGGAGATACGCAGTATTTT TRBD2 TRBJ2-3 - TRBV4-2
CASSSNNYNEKLFF TGTGCCAGCAGCTCGAACAACTATAATGAAAAACTGTTTTTT - TRBJ1-4 - TRBV5-5
CAWTGQMNTEAFF TGTGCCTGGACCGGACAGATGAACACTGAAGCTTTCTTT - TRBJ1-1 - TRBV30
CASSVRGDGYTF TGCGCCAGCAGTGTAAGGGGGGATGGCTACACCTTC - TRBJ1-2 - TRBV10-2
CASSLAYEQYF TGTGCCAGCAGCTTGGCATACGAGCAGTACTTC - TRBJ2-7 once TRBV5-6
CASSSRDRDNEQFF TGTGCCAGCAGTTCTAGGGACAGGGACAATGAGCAGTTCTTC TRBD1 TRBJ2-1 - TRBV6-5
CSVEGRGETNVLTF TGCAGCGTTGAGGGGAGGGGGGAGACCAACGTCCTGACTTTC - TRBJ2-6 - TRBV29-1
CASSLVRGYTEAFF TGTGCCAGCAGCTTAGTCAGGGGGTACACTGAAGCTTTCTTT TRBD1 TRBJ1-1 - TRBV11-2
CASSFGGGDSPLHF TGTGCCAGCAGCTTCGGGGGAGGAGATTCACCCCTCCACTTT - TRBJ1-6 few TRBV7-3
CSVDPDSYNEQFF TGCAGCGTTGACCCGGACAGCTACAATGAGCAGTTCTTC - TRBJ2-1 - TRBV29-1
CAWSVLRQGEAFF TGTGCCTGGAGTGTACTCCGGCAGGGGGAAGCTTTCTTT - TRBJ1-1 - TRBV30
CASSDLDRATQYF TGTGCCAGCAGCGACCTCGACAGGGCCACGCAGTACTTC TRBD1 TRBJ2-7 - TRBV2
CSVVTGTEAFF TGCAGCGTTGTCACCGGTACTGAAGCTTTCTTT - TRBJ1-1 - TRBV29-1
CASTQRGSGNTIYF TGTGCCAGCACCCAGAGGGGGTCTGGAAACACCATATATTTT - TRBJ1-3 - TRBV7-2
CASSLVLAGNEQFF TGTGCCAGCAGCTTAGTGCTAGCGGGGAATGAGCAGTTCTTC TRBD2 TRBJ2-1 - TRBV7-2
CASSFEEASEQYF TGTGCCAGCAGCTTTGAGGAGGCCTCCGAGCAGTACTTC - TRBJ2-7 - TRBV5-4
CASSNQETQYF TGCGCCAGCAGCAACCAAGAGACCCAGTACTTC - TRBJ2-5 once TRBV5-1
CASSPTTDTQYF TGCGCCAGCAGCCCTACCACAGATACGCAGTATTTT - TRBJ2-3 - TRBV5-1
CASSLPQGSYGYTF TGTGCCAGCAGCTTACCACAGGGAAGCTATGGCTACACCTTC - TRBJ1-2 - TRBV7-8
CASSVSGNSYEQYF TGTGCCAGCAGCGTATCAGGAAACTCCTACGAGCAGTACTTC - TRBJ2-7 - TRBV9
CASNHGGQEYF TGTGCCAGCAATCACGGGGGCCAAGAGTACTTC - TRBJ2-5 - TRBV25-1
CASSLAAGGANEKLFF TGCGCCAGCAGCTTGGCTGCGGGGGGCGCTAATGAAAAACTGTTTTTT - TRBJ1-4 - TRBV5-1
CASSISGTNSYNEQFF TGTGCCAGCAGCATTTCCGGAACCAACTCCTACAATGAGCAGTTCTTC - TRBJ2-1 - TRBV6-4
CASSLGQGGLDEAFF TGCGCCAGCAGCTTGGGACAGGGAGGATTGGATGAAGCTTTCTTT TRBD1 TRBJ1-1 - TRBV5-1
CASSLAGLAGLTYNEQFF TGTGCCAGCAGCTTAGCGGGCCTAGCGGGGTTGACCTACAATGAGCAGTTCTTC TRBD2 TRBJ2-1 - TRBV7-8
CAIREDSSGNTIYF TGTGCCATCAGGGAGGACAGCTCTGGAAACACCATATATTTT - TRBJ1-3 - TRBV10-3
CASSLIGDEEAFF TGCGCCAGCAGCTTGATCGGTGACGAAGAAGCTTTCTTT - TRBJ1-1 - TRBV5-1
CASSLVGKETQYF TGCGCCAGCAGCTTGGTCGGCAAAGAGACCCAGTACTTC - TRBJ2-5 - TRBV5-1
CASSLDSDYGYTF TGTGCCAGCAGCTTAGATTCAGACTATGGCTACACCTTC - TRBJ1-2 - TRBV7-9
CASSRGQKETQYF TGTGCCAGCAGCAGGGGACAGAAAGAGACCCAGTACTTC TRBD1 TRBJ2-5 - TRBV11-2
CASSYAAENQPQHF TGTGCCAGCAGTTACGCGGCGGAGAATCAGCCCCAGCATTTT - TRBJ1-5 - TRBV6-6
CASSSPSGGQETQYF TGTGCCAGCAGTTCCCCTAGCGGGGGACAAGAGACCCAGTACTTC TRBD2 TRBJ2-5 - TRBV27
CASSHLGLGSPLHF TGCGCCAGCAGCCACTTAGGTTTAGGATCACCCCTCCACTTT - TRBJ1-6 - TRBV4-1
CASSVEPLDEQFF TGTGCCAGCAGCGTAGAGCCGCTGGATGAGCAGTTCTTC - TRBJ2-1 once TRBV9
CASSWTFTDTQYF TGTGCCAGCAGCTGGACTTTCACAGATACGCAGTATTTT - TRBJ2-3 - TRBV14
CASGWDRGGRNEKLFF TGTGCCAGCGGATGGGACAGGGGAGGGAGAAATGAAAAACTGTTTTTT TRBD1 TRBJ1-4 - TRBV2
CASSPYPTDSNTEAFF TGCGCCAGCAGCCCGTACCCGACAGATTCGAACACTGAAGCTTTCTTT - TRBJ1-1 few TRBV4-1
CASSYPTRSYEQYF TGTGCCAGCAGTTACCCGACTAGAAGCTACGAGCAGTACTTC - TRBJ2-7 - TRBV6-6
CASTGQAGNQPQHF TGTGCCAGTACGGGACAGGCGGGCAATCAGCCCCAGCATTTT TRBD1 TRBJ1-5 - TRBV19
CASSLGPSTGELFF TGCGCCAGCAGCTTGGGACCATCCACCGGGGAGCTGTTTTTT - TRBJ2-2 - TRBV5-1
CASSGGGGPPYEQYF TGTGCCAGCAGTGGGGGCGGGGGCCCTCCCTACGAGCAGTACTTC - TRBJ2-7 - TRBV2
CASSLAGQGGEQYF TGTGCCAGCAGCTTAGCGGGACAGGGGGGCGAGCAGTACTTC TRBD1 TRBJ2-7 - TRBV7-3